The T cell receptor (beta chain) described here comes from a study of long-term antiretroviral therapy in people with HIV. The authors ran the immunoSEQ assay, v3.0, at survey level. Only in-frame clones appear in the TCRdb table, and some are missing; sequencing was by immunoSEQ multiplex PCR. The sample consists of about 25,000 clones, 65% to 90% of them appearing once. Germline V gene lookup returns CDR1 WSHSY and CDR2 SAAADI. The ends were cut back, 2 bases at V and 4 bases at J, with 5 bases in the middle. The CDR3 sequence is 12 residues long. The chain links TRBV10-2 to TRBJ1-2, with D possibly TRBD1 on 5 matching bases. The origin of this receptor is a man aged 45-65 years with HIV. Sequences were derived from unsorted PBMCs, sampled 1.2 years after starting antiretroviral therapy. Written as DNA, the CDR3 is TGCGCCAGCAGTGAGGGGACCTATGGCTACACCTTC. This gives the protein CASSEGTYGYTF.